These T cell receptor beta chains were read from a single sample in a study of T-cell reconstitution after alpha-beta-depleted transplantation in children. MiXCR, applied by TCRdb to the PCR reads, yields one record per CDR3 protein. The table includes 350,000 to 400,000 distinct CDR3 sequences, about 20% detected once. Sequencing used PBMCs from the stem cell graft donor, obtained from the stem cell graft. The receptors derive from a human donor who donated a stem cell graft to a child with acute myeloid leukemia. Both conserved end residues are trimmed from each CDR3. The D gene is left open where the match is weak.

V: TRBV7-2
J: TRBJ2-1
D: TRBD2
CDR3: ASSPGLAWDEQF

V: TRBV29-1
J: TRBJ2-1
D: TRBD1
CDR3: SARTGVSSYNEQF

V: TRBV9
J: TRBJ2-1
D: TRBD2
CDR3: ASSVDQPGLAGKRRSYNEQF

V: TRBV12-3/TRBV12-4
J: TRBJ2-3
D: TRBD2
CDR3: ATGLAGVGRTDTQY

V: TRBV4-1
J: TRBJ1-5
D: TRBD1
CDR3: ASSQATGGSYQPQH

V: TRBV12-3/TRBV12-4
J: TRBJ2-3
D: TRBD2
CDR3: ASSLASGRDSAQY

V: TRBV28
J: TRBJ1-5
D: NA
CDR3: ASSLGRINQPQH

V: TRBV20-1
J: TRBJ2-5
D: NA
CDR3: SAITGWQETQY

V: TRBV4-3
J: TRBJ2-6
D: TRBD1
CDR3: ASSLRGQGTNSGANVLT

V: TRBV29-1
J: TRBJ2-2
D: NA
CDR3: SYRAGGNTGELF

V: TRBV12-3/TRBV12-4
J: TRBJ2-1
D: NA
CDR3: ASSPTGTINEQF

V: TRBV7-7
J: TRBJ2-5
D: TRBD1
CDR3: ASSSDRAETQY

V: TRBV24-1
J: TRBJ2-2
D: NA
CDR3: ATSDGRGGAGELF

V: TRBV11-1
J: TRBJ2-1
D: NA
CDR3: ASKVRDSRPNNEQF

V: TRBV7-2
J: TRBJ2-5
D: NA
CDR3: ASSPNLSVQETQY

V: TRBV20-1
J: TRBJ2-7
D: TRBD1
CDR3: SARGTGGPYEQY

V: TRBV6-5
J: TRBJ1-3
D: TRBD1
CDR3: ASSNRGPTGNTIY

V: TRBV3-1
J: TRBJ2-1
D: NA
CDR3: ASSLRGARSYNEQF

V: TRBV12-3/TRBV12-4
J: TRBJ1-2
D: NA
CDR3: ASSRSYGYT

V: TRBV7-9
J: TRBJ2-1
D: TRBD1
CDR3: ASSDRGWDEQF